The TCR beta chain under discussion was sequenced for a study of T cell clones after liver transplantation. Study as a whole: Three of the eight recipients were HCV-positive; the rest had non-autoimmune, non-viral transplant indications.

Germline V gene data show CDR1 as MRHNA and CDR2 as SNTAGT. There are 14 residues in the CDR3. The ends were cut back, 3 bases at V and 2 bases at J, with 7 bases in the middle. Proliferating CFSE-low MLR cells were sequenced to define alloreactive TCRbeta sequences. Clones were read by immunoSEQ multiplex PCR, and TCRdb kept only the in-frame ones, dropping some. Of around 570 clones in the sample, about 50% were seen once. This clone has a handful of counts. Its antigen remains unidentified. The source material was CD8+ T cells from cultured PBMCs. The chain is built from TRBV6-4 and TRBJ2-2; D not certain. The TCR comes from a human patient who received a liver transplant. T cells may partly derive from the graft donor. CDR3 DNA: TGTGCCAGCAGTGAAGATGACAACACCGGGGAGCTGTTTTTT. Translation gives CASSEDDNTGELFF.